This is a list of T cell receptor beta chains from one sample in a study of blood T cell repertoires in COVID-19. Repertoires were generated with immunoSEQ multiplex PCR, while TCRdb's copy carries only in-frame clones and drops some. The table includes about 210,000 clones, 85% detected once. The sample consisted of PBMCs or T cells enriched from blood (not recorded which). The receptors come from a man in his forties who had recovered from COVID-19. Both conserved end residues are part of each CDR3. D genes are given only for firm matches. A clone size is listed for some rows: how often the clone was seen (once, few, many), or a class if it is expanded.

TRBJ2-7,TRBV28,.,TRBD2,CASSLRLAGTYEQYF,TGTGCCAGCAGTTTACGCCTAGCGGGCACCTACGAGCAGTACTTC
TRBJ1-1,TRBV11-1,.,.,CASSFQVMNTEAFF,TGTGCCAGCAGCTTCCAGGTAATGAACACTGAAGCTTTCTTT
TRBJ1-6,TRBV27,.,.,CASSPQSNSPLHF,TGTGCCAGCAGTCCGCAGTCCAATTCACCCCTCCACTTT
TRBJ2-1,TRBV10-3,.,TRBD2,CAISSGLDRNEQFF,TGTGCCATCAGTTCCGGACTAGATCGAAATGAGCAGTTCTTC
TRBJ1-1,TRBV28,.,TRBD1,CASSNRDRSYMNTEAFF,TGTGCCAGCAGTAACCGGGACAGGAGTTATATGAACACTGAAGCTTTCTTT
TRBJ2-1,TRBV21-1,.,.,CASSNGGTGHYHNEQFF,TGTGCCAGCAGTAACGGAGGGACAGGGCATTACCACAATGAGCAGTTCTTC
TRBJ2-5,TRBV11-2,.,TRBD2,CASSLEIAGLETQYF,TGTGCCAGCAGCTTAGAAATAGCGGGATTGGAGACCCAGTACTTC
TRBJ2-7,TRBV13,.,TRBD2,CASSPRGLAASYEQYF,TGTGCCAGCAGCCCCCGGGGACTAGCGGCCTCCTACGAGCAGTACTTC
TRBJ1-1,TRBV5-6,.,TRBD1,CASSLGWTGPNTEAFF,TGTGCCAGCAGCTTGGGATGGACAGGTCCCAACACTGAAGCTTTCTTT
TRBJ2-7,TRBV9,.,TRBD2,CASSVDGGVAEQYF,TGTGCCAGCAGCGTAGATGGGGGGGTGGCCGAGCAGTACTTC
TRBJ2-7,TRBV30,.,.,CAWSVGGVIREQYF,TGTGCCTGGAGTGTGGGGGGAGTGATTCGCGAGCAGTACTTC
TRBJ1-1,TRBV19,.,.,CASSNRVNTEAFF,TGTGCCAGTAGCAACAGGGTGAACACTGAAGCTTTCTTT
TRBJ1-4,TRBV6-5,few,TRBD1,CASSYWGQGVEKLFF,TGTGCCAGCAGTTATTGGGGACAGGGTGTTGAAAAACTGTTTTTT
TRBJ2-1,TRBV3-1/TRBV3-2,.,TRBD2,CASSPEGIAGESNEQFF,TGTGCCAGCAGCCCCGAGGGGATAGCGGGAGAATCGAATGAGCAGTTCTTC
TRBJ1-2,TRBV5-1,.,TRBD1,CASSRTGTGLPFGYTF,TGCGCCAGCAGCAGAACCGGGACAGGGTTACCCTTTGGCTACACCTTC
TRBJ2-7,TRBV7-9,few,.,CASSSDPYEQYF,TGTGCCAGCAGCTCAGATCCCTACGAGCAGTACTTC
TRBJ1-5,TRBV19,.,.,CASRGLYSNQPQHF,TGTGCCAGTAGAGGACTGTATAGCAATCAGCCCCAGCATTTT
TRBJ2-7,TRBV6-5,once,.,CASSSRQDRHEQYF,TGTGCCAGCAGTTCTCGGCAGGATCGCCACGAGCAGTACTTC
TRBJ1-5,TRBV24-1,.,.,CATGGSNQPQHF,TGTGCCACGGGGGGTAGCAATCAGCCCCAGCATTTT
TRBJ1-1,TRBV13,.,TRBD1,CASSSRGYMNTEAFF,TGTGCCAGCAGCTCCAGGGGGTATATGAACACTGAAGCTTTCTTT
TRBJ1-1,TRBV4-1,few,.,CASSQVPRRANTEAFF,TGCGCCAGCAGCCAAGTCCCGCGGAGGGCGAACACTGAAGCTTTCTTT
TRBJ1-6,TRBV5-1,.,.,CASSLDGDRNSPLHF,TGCGCCAGCAGCTTGGATGGCGACAGGAATTCACCCCTCCACTTT
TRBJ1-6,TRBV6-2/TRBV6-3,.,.,CASSYSLQGGSPLHF,TGTGCCAGCAGTTACTCGTTGCAGGGCGGTTCACCCCTCCACTTT
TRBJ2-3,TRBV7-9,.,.,CASRPGEVTDTQYF,TGTGCCAGCAGGCCCGGGGAGGTCACAGATACGCAGTATTTT
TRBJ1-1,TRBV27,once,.,CASSSTGIPEAFF,TGTGCCAGCAGCAGCACAGGGATTCCTGAAGCTTTCTTT
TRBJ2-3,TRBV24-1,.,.,CATRAHGGGTDTQYF,TGTGCCACCAGAGCACATGGGGGCGGCACAGATACGCAGTATTTT
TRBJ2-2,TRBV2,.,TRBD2,CASTLREGAGELFF,TGTGCAAGCACTCTTCGGGAGGGGGCCGGGGAGCTGTTTTTT
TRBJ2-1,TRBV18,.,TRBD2,CASSPASGMGEQFF,TGTGCCAGCTCACCCGCTAGCGGGATGGGTGAGCAGTTCTTC
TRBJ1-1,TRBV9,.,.,CASSLQMKTEAFF,TGTGCCAGCAGCCTTCAGATGAAAACTGAAGCTTTCTTT